These T cell receptor beta chains were read from a single sample in a study of T-cell reconstitution after alpha-beta-depleted transplantation in children. TCRdb reanalysed the PCR reads using MiXCR and keeps one entry per CDR3 protein. There are fewer than 550,000 distinct CDR3 sequences in the sample; 11% occur only once, and roughly 5.1% lies in the top ten. This specimen consisted of PBMCs from the stem cell graft donor, obtained from the stem cell graft. The receptors shown here come from a human donor who donated a stem cell graft to a child with acute myeloid leukemia. CDR3s include the opening cysteine and the closing phenylalanine or tryptophan. D genes are given only for firm matches. Size tells how often a clone was seen (once, few, many) or the class of an expanded clone, and some rows leave it out.

D	size	V	J	length	CDR3	DNA
NA	few	TRBV7-3	TRBJ1-1	15	CASSLGSGRNTEAFF	TGTGCCAGCAGCTTAGGCTCAGGGAGAAACACTGAAGCTTTCTTT
NA	few	TRBV5-1	TRBJ2-3	15	CASSLAKESTDTQYF	TGCGCCAGCAGCTTGGCCAAAGAGAGCACAGATACGCAGTATTTT
TRBD2	NA	TRBV3-1	TRBJ2-5	15	CASSQGNSGSGTQYF	TGTGCCAGCAGCCAAGGAAATAGCGGGAGCGGGACCCAGTACTTC
NA	NA	TRBV4-3	TRBJ2-3	16	CASSLGSAASTDTQYF	TGCGCCAGCAGCCTGGGGTCAGCGGCTAGCACAGATACGCAGTATTTT
NA	NA	TRBV5-5	TRBJ2-1	13	CATKGGSYNEQFF	TGTGCCACCAAAGGGGGGAGTTACAATGAGCAGTTCTTC
NA	many	TRBV6-1	TRBJ2-7	15	CASTNLWGSSYEQYF	TGTGCCAGCACCAACCTATGGGGGTCCTCCTACGAGCAGTACTTC
NA	many	TRBV7-9	TRBJ1-4	15	CASSLMFGSPSELFF	TGTGCCAGCAGCTTAATGTTCGGCAGCCCTTCGGAACTGTTTTTT
TRBD1	many	TRBV29-1	TRBJ2-2	14	CSVAGTGGSGELFF	TGCAGCGTTGCCGGGACAGGGGGATCCGGGGAGCTGTTTTTT
TRBD1	once	TRBV19	TRBJ2-7	17	CASSGSPGQGIAYEQYF	TGTGCCAGTAGTGGAAGCCCGGGACAGGGGATAGCCTACGAGCAGTACTTC
TRBD2	many	TRBV7-2	TRBJ2-3	16	CASSFFSGGYTDTQYF	TGTGCCAGCAGCTTCTTTAGCGGGGGGTACACAGATACGCAGTATTTT
NA	few	TRBV5-6	TRBJ2-3	14	CASSLRGPVDTQYF	TGTGCCAGCAGCCTCCGGGGCCCTGTCGATACGCAGTATTTT
TRBD2	NA	TRBV10-1	TRBJ2-2	16	CASGLAGGPWTGELFF	TGCGCCAGCGGACTAGCGGGAGGGCCTTGGACCGGGGAGCTGTTTTTT
NA	NA	TRBV7-2	TRBJ2-7	16	CASSPMGALVSYEQYF	TGTGCCAGCAGCCCCATGGGGGCGCTGGTTTCCTACGAGCAGTACTTC
NA	once	TRBV29-1	TRBJ2-7	16	CSVALTPRTILYEQYF	TGCAGCGTTGCTCTTACGCCCAGGACAATTCTCTACGAGCAGTACTTC
TRBD1	NA	TRBV6-1	TRBJ1-4	15	CASSRGQGLNEKLFF	TGTGCCAGCAGTCGGGGACAGGGCCTTAATGAAAAACTGTTTTTT
NA	few	TRBV7-2	TRBJ2-3	11	CASSTKGAQYF	TGTGCCAGCAGCACTAAGGGAGCACAGTATTTT
NA	many	TRBV6-1	TRBJ2-1	15	CASSEGLSSYNEQFF	TGTGCCAGCAGTGAAGGTCTTAGCTCCTACAATGAGCAGTTCTTC
TRBD1	few	TRBV29-1	TRBJ2-1	13	CSGRTGSYNEQFF	TGCAGCGGACGGACAGGTTCCTACAATGAGCAGTTCTTC
NA	few	TRBV2	TRBJ2-7	13	CASSMTPTYEQYF	TGTGCCAGCAGCATGACTCCAACGTACGAGCAGTACTTC
NA	many	TRBV6-1	TRBJ2-3	13	CASTSGIGNTQYF	TGTGCCAGCACGTCAGGGATCGGGAATACGCAGTATTTT
NA	few	TRBV6-1	TRBJ1-5	13	CAGSEGSNQPQHF	TGTGCCGGCAGTGAAGGGTCCAATCAGCCCCAGCATTTT
NA	few	TRBV18	TRBJ1-5	16	CASSTLGGTVSQPQHF	TGTGCCAGCTCAACCCTCGGGGGGACTGTGAGTCAGCCCCAGCATTTT
NA	many	TRBV18	TRBJ2-5	14	CASSGTAPSRGQYF	TGTGCCAGCTCCGGGACCGCTCCCTCGAGGGGCCAGTACTTC